The 14 T cell receptor beta chains listed next were all sequenced from one sample in a study of cytomegalovirus exposure and HLA in healthy donors. The PCR used 60 Vbeta and 13 Jbeta primers. The assay was immunoSEQ multiplex PCR, and TCRdb's table has in-frame clones only and misses some. The table shows fewer than 150,000 clones, with under 85% occurring only once. The material sequenced was PBMCs. The receptor set was obtained from a man between 25 and 39 years old in good health and CMV-seronegative.

CDR3 region: CASSVGLAGPFYEQYF. DNA for the CDR3: TGTGCCAGCAGCGTAGGGTTAGCGGGACCTTTCTACGAGCAGTACTTC. This chain connects TRBV9 to TRBJ2-7; 8 nucleotides agree with TRBD2. The ends lost 0 bases at V and 3 bases at J; junction bases unmatched: 8. This CDR3 comprises 16 residues. The germline CDR1 and CDR2 sequences are SGDLS and YYNGEE.

V and J are TRBV5-1 and TRBJ1-4; TRBD1 might be the D (5 bases). V was trimmed by 5 bases and J by 0 bases, leaving 11 bases between them. The CDR3 sequence is 15 residues long. Germline assignment: CDR1 SGHRS and CDR2 YFSETQ. The DNA for the CDR3 is TGCGCCAGCAGTTTGACAGCAGCAACTAATGAAAAACTGTTTTTT. This encodes CASSLTAATNEKLFF.

As to this clone: The junction and the germline gene differ at one end; a read error may be behind it. The chain recombines TRBV5-1 with TRBJ2-7; possibly TRBD1 for D (5 bases). The V gene's germline CDR1 is SGHRS and CDR2 YFSETQ. The CDR3 totals 14 residues. The CDR3 DNA sequence: TGCGCCAGCAGCTTTGAAGGGGTCGGCTACCAGCAGTACTTC. This codes for CASSFEGVGYQQYF.

The J gene is TRBJ1-1, the V gene TRBV7-2; 8 bases map to TRBD1. The germline CDR1 and CDR2 sequences are SGHTA and FQGNSA. The V gene end was trimmed by 3 bases and the J gene end by 3 bases; junction bases not matched to a gene: 6. This CDR3 region has 15 residues. In nucleotides, the CDR3 is TGTGCCAGCAGCTTCCGGACAGGGCGGGACACTGAAGCTTTCTTT. This translates into CASSFRTGRDTEAFF.

The chain uses TRBV4-1 and TRBJ1-2; 8 nucleotides align to TRBD1. This CDR3 is built from 15 residues. Germline CDR1 is MGHRA and CDR2 is YSYEKL. V was pared by 6 bases and J by 4 bases, with 10 bases of the junction left unmatched. The CDR3 DNA reads TGCGCCAGCAGTCTTTCCACAGGGGGTCTCTATGGCTACACCTTC. This codes for CASSLSTGGLYGYTF.

The rearrangement joins TRBV19 to TRBJ1-2, with D possibly matching TRBD1 (5 bases). Trimming took 3 bases from V and 8 from J, leaving 13 bases between them. Germline V gene sequence: CDR1 LNHDA, CDR2 SQIVND (reference sequence). The CDR3 is 13 amino acids. CDR3 DNA: TGTGCCAGTAGTATCCTCAGGGCTCGAGGCTACACCTTC. Protein sequence: CASSILRARGYTF.

This sequence joins TRBV5-1 and TRBJ1-2; 10 nucleotides line up with TRBD1. The CDR3 sequence is 15 residues long. The germline V gene has CDR1 SGHRS and CDR2 YFSETQ. Germline trimming cut 4 bases from V and 5 bases from J; bases unmatched to any gene: 8. The CDR3 loop is CASSPRTGGAYGYTF. CDR3 nucleotides: TGCGCCAGCAGCCCCCGGACAGGGGGGGCTTATGGCTACACCTTC.

V gene TRBV12-5 combines with J gene TRBJ2-1, with TRBD1 identical over 8 bases. Germline V gene sequence: CDR1 LGHNT, CDR2 FRNRAP. This CDR3 is built from 12 residues. The CDR3 DNA sequence: TGTGCAAGTTCCGGACAGGGCTATGAGCAGTTCTTC. It codes for CASSGQGYEQFF.

This clone was observed a handful of times. The chain couples TRBV6-6 to TRBJ1-3; D is ambiguous. Germline V CDR1 and CDR2: MNHNY, SVGAGI (reference sequence). The CDR3 runs 12 residues. V lost 6 bases and J 8 bases, leaving 11 bases between the germline ends. CDR3 region: CASSPRPDTIYF. The CDR3 nucleotides read TGTGCCAGCAGCCCCCGCCCAGACACCATATATTTT.

The chain is built from TRBV9 and TRBJ1-3; D perhaps matches TRBD1 (5 bases). Per the germline V gene, CDR1 is SGDLS and CDR2 is YYNGEE. Trimming took 2 bases from V and 2 from J, leaving 11 bases between them. The CDR3 extends over 15 amino acids. CDR3 sequence reads: CASSVSTGAGNTIYF. In nucleotides, the CDR3 is TGTGCCAGCAGCGTGTCCACAGGAGCTGGAAACACCATATATTTT.

The CDR3 DNA reads TGTGCCAGCAGCGCTTCCAAGATGGACTGGTTGCAAGAGACCCAGTACTTC. This gives the protein CASSASKMDWLQETQYF. This chain joins TRBV21-1 and TRBJ2-5; no DNA check was done on the table's D call, TRBD2. TRBV21-1 is termed a pseudogene. This CDR3 comprises 17 residues.

This clone was observed many times. The chain is built from TRBV7-9 and TRBJ1-4; 9 bases are a match to TRBD1. The germline V gene encodes CDR1 SEHNR and CDR2 FQNEAQ (reference sequence). Unmatched junction bases numbered 14, after V lost 5 bases and J lost 13 bases. CDR3 length equals 15 residues. The CDR3 loop reads CASSLRDREGSRLFF. Written as DNA, the CDR3 is TGTGCCAGCAGCCTTAGGGACAGGGAAGGAAGTCGACTGTTTTTT.

In this sample, this clone turned up once. J is TRBJ2-7 and V is TRBV6-5; 11 nucleotides align to TRBD1. With V trimmed by 4 bases and J by 2 bases, 1 base remained unmatched. CDR1 is MNHEY, CDR2 SVGAGI, per germline. There are 14 residues in the CDR3. The CDR3 nucleotides read TGTGCCAGCAGTTTGGGACAGGGGGCCTACGAGCAGTACTTC. It yields the protein CASSLGQGAYEQYF.

The rearrangement uses TRBV5-6 and TRBJ1-1; D remains unclear. The CDR3 totals 15 residues. Trimming stripped 0 bases from V and 4 bases from J, with 13 bases between. Per the germline V gene, CDR1 is SGHDT and CDR2 is YYEEEE. For the CDR3, the DNA is TGTGCCAGCAGCTTGGCAACCGGGGTGAGCACTGAAGCTTTCTTT. This gives the protein CASSLATGVSTEAFF. The entire variable domain, with the rest obtained from reference TRBV5-6 and TRBJ1-1, is as follows: DAGVTQSPTHLIKTRGQQVTLRCSPKSGHDTVSWYQQALGQGPQFIFQYYEEEERQRGNFPDRFSGHQFPNYSSELNVNALLLGDSALYLCASSLATGVSTEAFFGQGTRLTVV.